This entry is about one T cell receptor (beta chain). Its antigen remains unknown. It was cDNA, reverse transcribed from extracted RNA, that served as the sequencing template. Sequencing used immunoSEQ multiplex PCR; TCRdb keeps in-frame clones, though not all of them. The data show some 180,000 clones, roughly 46% seen once. The treatment is: oral pan-JAK inhibitor, 5-10 mg twice daily. The CDR3 covers 14 residues. V was pared by 0 bases and J by 0 bases, with 7 bases between. In germline, CDR1 is SGHRS, CDR2 YFSETQ. The sample originates from a study of CD8+ T cells in alopecia areata. For the study at large: Severity scores in treated patients reflected the percentage of scalp affected. Study results and caveats: Sequencing of scalp tissue also captures the resident alphabeta T cells of normal skin.

V usage is TRBV5-1 and J usage is TRBJ2-7, with a possible D match to TRBD1 (5 bases). Sequenced material: CD8+ T cells sorted from blood, taken at roughly week 53, from a patient treated with tofacitinib. This TCR derives from a human donor with alopecia areata. The CDR3: CASSLEDISYEQYF. The CDR3 region has the DNA TGCGCCAGCAGCTTGGAGGACATCTCCTACGAGCAGTACTTC.